This TCR beta chain was retrieved from a study of T cells in Graves' hyperthyroidism and ophthalmopathy. Regarding the study as a whole: Model-based prediction identified ophthalmopathy a median approximately 6 months prior to its onset.

A remark on this clonotype: Its specificity is unknown. Sequence at one end of the junction differs from germline and may be a read error.

CDR3 size: 15 residues. Germline values: CDR1 ENHRY, CDR2 SYGVKD. TCR beta CDR3 regions were amplified from RNA transcripts. HTBI primers were employed in a first-round RT-PCR of the TCR CDR3. TCRdb re-called the multiplex PCR reads through MiXCR, storing one row per CDR3 protein. The table includes around 720,000 distinct CDR3 sequences, 35% detected once. Sequencing input: blood. The clonotype was recovered from a woman in her 40s with Graves' hyperthyroidism. V and J are TRBV10-3 and TRBJ2-3; no clear D gene. In DNA, the CDR3 is TGTGCCAGCAGTTCCCGCGAAGAAGGCACAGATACGCAGTATTTT. This gives the protein CASSSREEGTDTQYF.